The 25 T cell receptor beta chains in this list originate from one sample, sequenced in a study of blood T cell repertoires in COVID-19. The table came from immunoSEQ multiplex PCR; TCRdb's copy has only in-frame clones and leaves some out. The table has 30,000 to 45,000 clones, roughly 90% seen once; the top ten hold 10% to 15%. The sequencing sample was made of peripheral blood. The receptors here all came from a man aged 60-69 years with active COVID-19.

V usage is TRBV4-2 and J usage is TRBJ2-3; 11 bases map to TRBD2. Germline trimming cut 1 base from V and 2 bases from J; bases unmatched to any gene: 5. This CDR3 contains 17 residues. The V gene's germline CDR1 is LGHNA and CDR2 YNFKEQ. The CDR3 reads CASSQVGTSGNTDTQYF. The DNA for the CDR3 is TGTGCCAGCAGCCAAGTTGGGACTAGCGGAAACACAGATACGCAGTATTTT.

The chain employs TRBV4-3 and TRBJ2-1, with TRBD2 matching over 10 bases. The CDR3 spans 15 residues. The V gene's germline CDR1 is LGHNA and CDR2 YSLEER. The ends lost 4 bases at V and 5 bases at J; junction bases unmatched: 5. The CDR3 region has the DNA TGCGCCAGCAGCCTCCGGACTAGCGGTGACAATGAGCAGTTCTTC. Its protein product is CASSLRTSGDNEQFF.

CDR3 sequence reads: CASSLRDRGDYGYTF. In DNA form, the CDR3 reads TGTGCCAGCAGCCTTCGGGACAGAGGTGACTATGGCTACACCTTC. The chain joins TRBV7-9 to TRBJ1-2, with 7 bases matching TRBD1. Germline V gene lookup returns CDR1 SEHNR and CDR2 FQNEAQ (reference sequence). There are 15 residues in the CDR3. With 5 bases clipped from V and 3 bases from J, the junction kept 9 bases outside the gene matches.

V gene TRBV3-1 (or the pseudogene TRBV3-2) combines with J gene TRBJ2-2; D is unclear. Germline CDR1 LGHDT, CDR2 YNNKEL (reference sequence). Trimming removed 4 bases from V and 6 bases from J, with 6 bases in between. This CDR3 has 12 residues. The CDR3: CASSPVAGELFF. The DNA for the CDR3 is TGTGCCAGCAGCCCCGTCGCCGGGGAGCTGTTTTTT.

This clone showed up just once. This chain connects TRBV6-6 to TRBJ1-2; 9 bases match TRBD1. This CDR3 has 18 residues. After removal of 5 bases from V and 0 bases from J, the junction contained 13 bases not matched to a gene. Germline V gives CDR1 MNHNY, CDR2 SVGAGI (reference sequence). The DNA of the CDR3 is TGTGCCAGCAGTCGTCGGACAGGGGATGTCTCTACTAACTATGGCTACACCTTC. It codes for CASSRRTGDVSTNYGYTF.

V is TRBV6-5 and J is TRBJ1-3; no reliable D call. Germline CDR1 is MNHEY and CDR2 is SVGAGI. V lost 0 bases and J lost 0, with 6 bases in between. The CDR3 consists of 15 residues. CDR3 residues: CASSYSSISGNTIYF. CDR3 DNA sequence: TGTGCCAGCAGTTACTCCTCTATCTCTGGAAACACCATATATTTT.

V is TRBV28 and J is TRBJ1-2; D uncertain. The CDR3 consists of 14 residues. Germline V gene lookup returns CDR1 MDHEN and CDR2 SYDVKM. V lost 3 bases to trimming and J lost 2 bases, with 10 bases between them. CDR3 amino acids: CASSFFSLNYGYTF. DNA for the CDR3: TGTGCCAGCAGTTTTTTCTCCCTGAACTATGGCTACACCTTC.

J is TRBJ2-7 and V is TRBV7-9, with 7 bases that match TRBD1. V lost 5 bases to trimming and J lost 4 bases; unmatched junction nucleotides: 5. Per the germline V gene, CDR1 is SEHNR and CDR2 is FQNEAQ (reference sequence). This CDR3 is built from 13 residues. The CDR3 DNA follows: TGTGCCAGCAGCAGAACAGGGGAATACGAGCAGTACTTC. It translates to CASSRTGEYEQYF.

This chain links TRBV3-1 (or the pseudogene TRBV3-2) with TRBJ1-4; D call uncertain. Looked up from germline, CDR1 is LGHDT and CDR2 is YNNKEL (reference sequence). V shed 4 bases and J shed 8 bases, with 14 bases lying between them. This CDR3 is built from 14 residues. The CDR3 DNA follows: TGTGCCAGCAGCCTCGCGGCGACGGAAGAAAAACTGTTTTTT. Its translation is CASSLAATEEKLFF.

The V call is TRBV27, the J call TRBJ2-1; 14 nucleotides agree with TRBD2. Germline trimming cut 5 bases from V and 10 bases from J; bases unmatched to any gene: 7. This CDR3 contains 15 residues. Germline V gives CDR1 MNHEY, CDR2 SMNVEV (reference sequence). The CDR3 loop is CASSTTSGRAGEQFF. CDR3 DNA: TGTGCCAGCAGTACGACTAGCGGGAGGGCCGGCGAGCAGTTCTTC.

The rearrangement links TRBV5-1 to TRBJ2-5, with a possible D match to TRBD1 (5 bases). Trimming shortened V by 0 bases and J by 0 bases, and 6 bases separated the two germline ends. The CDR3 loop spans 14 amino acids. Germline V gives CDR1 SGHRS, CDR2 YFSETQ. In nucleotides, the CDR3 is TGCGCCAGCAGCTTGGGGGGCAACCAAGAGACCCAGTACTTC. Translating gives CASSLGGNQETQYF.

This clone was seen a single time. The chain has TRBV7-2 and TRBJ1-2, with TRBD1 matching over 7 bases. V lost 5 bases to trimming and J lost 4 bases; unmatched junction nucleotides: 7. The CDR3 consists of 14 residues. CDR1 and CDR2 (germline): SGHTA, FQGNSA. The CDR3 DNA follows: TGTGCCAGCAGCGCTGACAGGGCCGGCTATGGCTACACCTTC. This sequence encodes CASSADRAGYGYTF. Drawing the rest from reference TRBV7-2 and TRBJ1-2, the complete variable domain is GAGVSQSPSNKVTEKGKDVELRCDPISGHTALYWYRQSLGQGLEFLIYFQGNSAPDKSGLPSDRFSAERTGGSVSTLTIQRTQQEDSAVYLCASSADRAGYGYTFGSGTRLTVV.

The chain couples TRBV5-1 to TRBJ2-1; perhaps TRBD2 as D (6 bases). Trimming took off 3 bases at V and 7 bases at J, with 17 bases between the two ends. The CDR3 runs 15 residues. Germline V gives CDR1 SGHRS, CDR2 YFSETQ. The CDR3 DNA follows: TGCGCCAGCAGCTGGAGGGTTGGGGCTATAAATGAGCAGTTCTTC. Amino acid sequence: CASSWRVGAINEQFF.

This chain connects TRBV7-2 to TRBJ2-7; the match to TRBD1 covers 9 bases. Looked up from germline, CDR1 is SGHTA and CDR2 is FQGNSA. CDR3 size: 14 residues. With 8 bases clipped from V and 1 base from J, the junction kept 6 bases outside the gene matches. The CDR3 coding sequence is TGTGCCAGCTCGGGACAGGGAGGATCCTACGAGCAGTACTTC. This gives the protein CASSGQGGSYEQYF.

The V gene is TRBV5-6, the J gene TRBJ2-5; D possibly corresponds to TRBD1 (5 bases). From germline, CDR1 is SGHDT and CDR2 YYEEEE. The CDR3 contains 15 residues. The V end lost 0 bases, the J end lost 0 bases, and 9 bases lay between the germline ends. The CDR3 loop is CASSLARGYQETQYF. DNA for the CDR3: TGTGCCAGCAGCTTGGCTAGGGGCTACCAAGAGACCCAGTACTTC. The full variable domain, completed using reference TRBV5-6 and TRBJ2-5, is DAGVTQSPTHLIKTRGQQVTLRCSPKSGHDTVSWYQQALGQGPQFIFQYYEEEERQRGNFPDRFSGHQFPNYSSELNVNALLLGDSALYLCASSLARGYQETQYFGPGTRLLVL.

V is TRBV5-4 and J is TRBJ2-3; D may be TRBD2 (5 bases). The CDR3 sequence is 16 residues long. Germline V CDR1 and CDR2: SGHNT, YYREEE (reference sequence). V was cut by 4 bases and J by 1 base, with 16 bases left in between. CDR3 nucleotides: TGTGCCAGCAGCCCCCGGGCCCTGAGGGGCACAGATACGCAGTATTTT. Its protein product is CASSPRALRGTDTQYF.

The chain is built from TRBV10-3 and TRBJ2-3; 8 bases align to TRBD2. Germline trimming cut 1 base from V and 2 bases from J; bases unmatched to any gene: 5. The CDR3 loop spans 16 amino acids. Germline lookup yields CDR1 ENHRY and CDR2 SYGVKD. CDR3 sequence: CAISEFSLADTDTQYF. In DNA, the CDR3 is TGTGCCATCAGTGAGTTTTCACTAGCGGACACAGATACGCAGTATTTT.

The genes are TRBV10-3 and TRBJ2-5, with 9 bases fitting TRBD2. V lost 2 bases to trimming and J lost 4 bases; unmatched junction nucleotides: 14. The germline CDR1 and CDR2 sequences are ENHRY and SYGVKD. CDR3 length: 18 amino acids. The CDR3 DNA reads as TGTGCCATCAGTGAGATGCTAGCGGGACGAGGGGGAGGAGAGACCCAGTACTTC. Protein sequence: CAISEMLAGRGGGETQYF.

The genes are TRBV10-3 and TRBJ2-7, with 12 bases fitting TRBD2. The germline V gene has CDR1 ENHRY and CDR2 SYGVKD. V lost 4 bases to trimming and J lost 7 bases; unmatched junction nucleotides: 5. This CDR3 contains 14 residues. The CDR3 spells CAISGTSGIGEQYF. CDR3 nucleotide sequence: TGTGCCATCAGTGGGACTAGCGGGATTGGTGAGCAGTACTTC.

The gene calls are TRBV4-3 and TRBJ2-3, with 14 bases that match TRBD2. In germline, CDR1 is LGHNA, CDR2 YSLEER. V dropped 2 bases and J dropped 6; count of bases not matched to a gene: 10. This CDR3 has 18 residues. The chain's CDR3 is CASSQLHTGTSGSDTQYF. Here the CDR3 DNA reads TGCGCCAGCAGCCAATTACATACCGGGACTAGCGGGAGTGATACGCAGTATTTT.

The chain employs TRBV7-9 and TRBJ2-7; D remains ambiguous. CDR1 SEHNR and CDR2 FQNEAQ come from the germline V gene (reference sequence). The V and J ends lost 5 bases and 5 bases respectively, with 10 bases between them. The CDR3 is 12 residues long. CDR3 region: CASSPRQDEQYF. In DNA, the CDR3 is TGTGCCAGCAGCCCCCGGCAGGACGAGCAGTACTTC.

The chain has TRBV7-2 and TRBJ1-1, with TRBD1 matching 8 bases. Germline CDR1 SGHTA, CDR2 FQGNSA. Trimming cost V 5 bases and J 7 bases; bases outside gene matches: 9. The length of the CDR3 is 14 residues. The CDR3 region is CASSVDRARNEAFF. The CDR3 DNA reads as TGTGCCAGCAGCGTGGACAGGGCTAGAAATGAAGCTTTCTTT.

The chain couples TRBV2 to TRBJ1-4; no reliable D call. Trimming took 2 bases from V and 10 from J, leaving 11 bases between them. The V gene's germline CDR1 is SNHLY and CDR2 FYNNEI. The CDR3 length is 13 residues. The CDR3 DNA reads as TGTGCCAGCAGTGAAAACAGACTAGGAAAACTGTTTTTT. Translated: CASSENRLGKLFF.

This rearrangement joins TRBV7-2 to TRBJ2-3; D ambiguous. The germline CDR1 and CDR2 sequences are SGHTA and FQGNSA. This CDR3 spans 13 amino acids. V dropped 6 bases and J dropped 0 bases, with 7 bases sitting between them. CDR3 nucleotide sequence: TGTGCCAGCAGACGGTCTAGCACAGATACGCAGTATTTT. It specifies CASRRSSTDTQYF.

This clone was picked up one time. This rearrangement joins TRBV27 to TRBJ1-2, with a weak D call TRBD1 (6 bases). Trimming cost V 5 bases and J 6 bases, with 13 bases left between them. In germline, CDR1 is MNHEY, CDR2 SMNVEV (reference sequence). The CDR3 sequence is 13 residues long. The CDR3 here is CASSLVGADGYTF. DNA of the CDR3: TGTGCCAGCAGTCTTGTGGGGGCCGATGGCTACACCTTC.